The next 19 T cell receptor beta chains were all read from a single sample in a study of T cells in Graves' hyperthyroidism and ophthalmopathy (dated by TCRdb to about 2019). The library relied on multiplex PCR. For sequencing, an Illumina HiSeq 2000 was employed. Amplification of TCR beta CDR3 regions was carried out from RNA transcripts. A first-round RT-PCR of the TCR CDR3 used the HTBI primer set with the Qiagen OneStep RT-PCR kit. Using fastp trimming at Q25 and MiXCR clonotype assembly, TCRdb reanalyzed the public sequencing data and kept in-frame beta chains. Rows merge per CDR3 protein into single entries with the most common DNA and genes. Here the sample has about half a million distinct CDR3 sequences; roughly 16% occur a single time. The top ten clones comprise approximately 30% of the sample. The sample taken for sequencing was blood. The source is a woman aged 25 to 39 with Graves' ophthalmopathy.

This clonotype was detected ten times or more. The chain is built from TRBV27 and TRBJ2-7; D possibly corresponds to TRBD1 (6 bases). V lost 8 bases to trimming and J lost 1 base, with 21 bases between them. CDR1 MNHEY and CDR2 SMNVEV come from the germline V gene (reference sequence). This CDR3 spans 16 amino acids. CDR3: CASHKSETGKSYEQYF. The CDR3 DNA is TGTGCCAGCCACAAATCGGAGACAGGCAAATCCTACGAGCAGTACTTC.

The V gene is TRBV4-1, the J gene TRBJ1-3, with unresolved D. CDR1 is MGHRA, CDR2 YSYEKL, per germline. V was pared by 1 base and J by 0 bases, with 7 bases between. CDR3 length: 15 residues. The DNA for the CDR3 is TGCGCCAGCAGCCAAGTTCAGATCTCTGGAAACACCATATATTTT. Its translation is CASSQVQISGNTIYF.

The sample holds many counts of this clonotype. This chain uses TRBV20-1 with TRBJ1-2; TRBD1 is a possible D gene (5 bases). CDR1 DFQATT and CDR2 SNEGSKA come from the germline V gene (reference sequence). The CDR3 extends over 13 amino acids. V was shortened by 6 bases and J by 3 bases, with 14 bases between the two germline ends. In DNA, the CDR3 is TGCAGTGCCGGGGCCCCCCAGGACTATGGCTACACCTTC. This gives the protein CSAGAPQDYGYTF.

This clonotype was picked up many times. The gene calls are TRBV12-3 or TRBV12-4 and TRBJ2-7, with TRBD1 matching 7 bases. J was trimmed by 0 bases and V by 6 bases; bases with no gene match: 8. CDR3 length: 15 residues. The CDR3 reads CASSLRQGVSYEQYF. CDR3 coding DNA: TGTGCCAGCAGCCTAAGACAGGGAGTCTCCTACGAGCAGTACTTC.

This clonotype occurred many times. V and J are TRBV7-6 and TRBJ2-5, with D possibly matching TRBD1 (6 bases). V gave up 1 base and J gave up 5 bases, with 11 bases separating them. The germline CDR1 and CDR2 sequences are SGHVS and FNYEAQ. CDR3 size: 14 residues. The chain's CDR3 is CASSLGPGVETQYF. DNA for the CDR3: TGTGCCAGCAGCTTAGGTCCAGGGGTCGAGACCCAGTACTTC.

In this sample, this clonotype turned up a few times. The chain's CDR3 is CASIPQGLRANTGELFF. The CDR3 nucleotides are TGTGCCAGTATTCCACAGGGGTTACGCGCGAACACCGGGGAGCTGTTTTTT. The rearrangement joins TRBV19 to TRBJ2-2, with TRBD1 matching over 7 bases. The CDR3 loop spans 17 amino acids. J lost 0 bases, V lost 7 bases, and 11 bases had no gene match. From germline, CDR1 is LNHDA and CDR2 SQIVND (reference sequence).

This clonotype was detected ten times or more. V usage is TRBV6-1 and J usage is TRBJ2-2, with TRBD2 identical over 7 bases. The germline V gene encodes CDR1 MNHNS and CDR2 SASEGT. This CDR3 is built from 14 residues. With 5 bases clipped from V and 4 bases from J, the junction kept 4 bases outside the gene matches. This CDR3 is CASSSGTITGELFF. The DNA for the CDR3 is TGTGCCAGCAGTTCCGGGACTATCACCGGGGAGCTGTTTTTT.

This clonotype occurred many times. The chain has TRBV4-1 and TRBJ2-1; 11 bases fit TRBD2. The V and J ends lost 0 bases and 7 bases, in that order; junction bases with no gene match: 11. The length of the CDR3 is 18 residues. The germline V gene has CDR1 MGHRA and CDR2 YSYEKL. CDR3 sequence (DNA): TGCGCCAGCAGCCAAGAGGGGACAGGGTCTAGCGGGAGGAATGAGCAGTTCTTC. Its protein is CASSQEGTGSSGRNEQFF.

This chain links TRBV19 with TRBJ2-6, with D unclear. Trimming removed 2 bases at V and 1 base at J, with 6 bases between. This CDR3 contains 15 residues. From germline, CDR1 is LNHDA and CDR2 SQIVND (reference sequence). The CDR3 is CASSIIGSGANVLTF. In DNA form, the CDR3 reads TGTGCCAGTAGTATAATAGGGTCTGGGGCCAACGTCCTGACTTTC.

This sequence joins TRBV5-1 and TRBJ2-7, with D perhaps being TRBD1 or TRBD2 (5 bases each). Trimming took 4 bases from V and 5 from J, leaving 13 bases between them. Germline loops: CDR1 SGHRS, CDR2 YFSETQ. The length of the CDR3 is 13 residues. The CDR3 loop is CASSDLRDHEQYF. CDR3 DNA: TGCGCCAGCAGCGACCTAAGGGACCACGAGCAGTACTTC.

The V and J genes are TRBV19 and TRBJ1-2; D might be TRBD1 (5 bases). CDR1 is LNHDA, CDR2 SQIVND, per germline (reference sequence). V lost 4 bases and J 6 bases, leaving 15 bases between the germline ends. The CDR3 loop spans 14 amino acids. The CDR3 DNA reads TGTGCCAGTAGTACCGTCCTCGGGACGCATGGCTACACCTTC. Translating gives CASSTVLGTHGYTF.

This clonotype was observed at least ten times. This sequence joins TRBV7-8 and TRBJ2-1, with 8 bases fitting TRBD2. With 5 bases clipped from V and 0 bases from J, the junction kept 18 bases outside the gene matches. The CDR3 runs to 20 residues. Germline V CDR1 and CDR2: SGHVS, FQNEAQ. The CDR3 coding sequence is TGTGCCAGCAGCCTCCGGGAGGGAAGGAAGGGCGGGGGCTCCTACAATGAGCAGTTCTTC. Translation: CASSLREGRKGGGSYNEQFF.

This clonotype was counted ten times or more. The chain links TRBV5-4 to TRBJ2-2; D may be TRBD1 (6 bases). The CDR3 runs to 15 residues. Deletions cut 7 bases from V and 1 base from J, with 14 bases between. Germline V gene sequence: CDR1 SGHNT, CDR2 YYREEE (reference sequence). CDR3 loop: CASAMGAGNTGELFF. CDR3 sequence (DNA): TGTGCCAGCGCCATGGGGGCAGGGAACACCGGGGAGCTGTTTTTT.

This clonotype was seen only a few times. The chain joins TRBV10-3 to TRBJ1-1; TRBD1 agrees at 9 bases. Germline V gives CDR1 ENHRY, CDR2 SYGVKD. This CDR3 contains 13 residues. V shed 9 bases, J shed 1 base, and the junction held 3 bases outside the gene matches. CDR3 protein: CAIMGQGNTEAFF. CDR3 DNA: TGTGCCATAATGGGACAGGGGAACACTGAAGCTTTCTTT.

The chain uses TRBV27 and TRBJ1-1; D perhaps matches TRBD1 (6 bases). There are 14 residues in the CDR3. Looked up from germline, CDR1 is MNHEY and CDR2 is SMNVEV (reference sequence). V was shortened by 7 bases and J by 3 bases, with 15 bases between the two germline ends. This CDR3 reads CASTRNRVDTEAFF. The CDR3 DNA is TGTGCCAGCACCCGAAACAGGGTAGACACTGAAGCTTTCTTT.

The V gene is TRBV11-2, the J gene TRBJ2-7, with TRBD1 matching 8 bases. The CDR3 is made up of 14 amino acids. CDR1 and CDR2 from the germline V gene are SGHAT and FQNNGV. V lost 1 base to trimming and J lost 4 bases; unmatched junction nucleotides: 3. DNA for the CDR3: TGTGCCAGCAGCTTAGGGACAGGGATGTACGAGCAGTACTTC. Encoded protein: CASSLGTGMYEQYF. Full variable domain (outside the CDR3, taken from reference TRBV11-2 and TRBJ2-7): EAGVAQSPRYKIIEKRQSVAFWCNPISGHATLYWYQQILGQGPKLLIQFQNNGVVDDSQLPKDRFSAERLKGVDSTLKIQPAKLEDSAVYLCASSLGTGMYEQYFGPGTRLTVT.

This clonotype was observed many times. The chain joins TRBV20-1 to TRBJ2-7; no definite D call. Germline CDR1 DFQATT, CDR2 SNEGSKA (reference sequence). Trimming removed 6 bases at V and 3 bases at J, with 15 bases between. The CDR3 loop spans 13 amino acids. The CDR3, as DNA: TGCAGTGCCGACCGGCCCCCGGGCTACGAGCAGTACTTC. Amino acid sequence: CSADRPPGYEQYF.

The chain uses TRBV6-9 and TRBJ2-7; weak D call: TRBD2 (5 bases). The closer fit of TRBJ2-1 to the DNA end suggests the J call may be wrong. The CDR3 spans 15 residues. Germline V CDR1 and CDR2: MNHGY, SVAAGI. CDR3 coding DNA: TGTGCCAGCAGTTACCCCCACCCGGGGAACTACGAGCAGTTCTTC. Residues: CASSYPHPGNYEQFF.

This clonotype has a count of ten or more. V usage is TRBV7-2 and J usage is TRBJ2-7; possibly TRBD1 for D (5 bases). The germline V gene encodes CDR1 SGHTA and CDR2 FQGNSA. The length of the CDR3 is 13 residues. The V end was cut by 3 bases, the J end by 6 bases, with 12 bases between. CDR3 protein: CASSLGPPLEQYF. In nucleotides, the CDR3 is TGTGCCAGCAGCTTGGGGCCCCCACTCGAGCAGTACTTC.